A selection of T cell receptor beta chains follows, all from one sample in a study of T cells in Graves' hyperthyroidism and ophthalmopathy. TCRdb used MiXCR to reprocess the multiplex PCR reads, holding one entry per CDR3 protein. The table lists over 700,000 distinct CDR3 sequences, around 39% of them singletons. The sample consisted of blood. The receptors originated from a man younger than 35 with Graves' hyperthyroidism. The CDR3 runs from the conserved cysteine through the conserved F or W. Fields, in order: V gene, clone size, D gene, J gene, CDR3 protein, CDR3 DNA. The D gene is left open where the match is weak. Some rows mark clone size as missing; the rest say once, few, many or name a class of expanded clone.

>TRBV2|many|-|TRBJ1-2
CASKGGFYGYTF
TGTGCCAGCAAGGGCGGGTTCTATGGCTACACCTTC
>TRBV4-1|-|-|TRBJ2-2
CASSQDRKPSGELFF
TGCGCCAGCAGCCAAGATCGAAAGCCCAGCGGGGAGCTGTTTTTT
>TRBV7-8|-|TRBD1|TRBJ1-4
CASRHPGQGGEKLFF
TGTGCCAGCAGACATCCGGGACAGGGAGGAGAAAAACTGTTTTTT
>TRBV7-6|-|-|TRBJ1-2
CASSLVAGSYTF
TGTGCCAGCAGCTTAGTGGCAGGGAGCTACACCTTC
>TRBV9|few|TRBD1|TRBJ2-5
CASSVEDRGPGETQYF
TGTGCCAGCAGCGTAGAGGACAGGGGGCCGGGAGAGACCCAGTACTTC
>TRBV7-2|-|-|TRBJ1-2
CASSLEKGWGASFPYGYTF
TGTGCCAGCAGCTTAGAGAAGGGATGGGGGGCCTCTTTCCCCTATGGCTACACCTTC
>TRBV11-1|-|-|TRBJ2-5
CASSQEIQYF
TGTGCCAGCAGCCAGGAGATCCAGTACTTC
>TRBV6-4|-|-|TRBJ2-7
CASSYVTGSDEQYF
TGTGCCAGCAGTTACGTTACAGGGTCTGACGAGCAGTACTTC
>TRBV15|many|TRBD1|TRBJ1-1
CATSRDPDRANTEAFF
TGTGCCACCAGCAGAGATCCCGACAGGGCGAACACTGAAGCTTTCTTT
>TRBV7-3|-|TRBD1|TRBJ1-6
CASSSGTGNPSPLHF
TGTGCCAGCAGCTCAGGGACAGGGAATCCTTCACCCCTCCACTTT